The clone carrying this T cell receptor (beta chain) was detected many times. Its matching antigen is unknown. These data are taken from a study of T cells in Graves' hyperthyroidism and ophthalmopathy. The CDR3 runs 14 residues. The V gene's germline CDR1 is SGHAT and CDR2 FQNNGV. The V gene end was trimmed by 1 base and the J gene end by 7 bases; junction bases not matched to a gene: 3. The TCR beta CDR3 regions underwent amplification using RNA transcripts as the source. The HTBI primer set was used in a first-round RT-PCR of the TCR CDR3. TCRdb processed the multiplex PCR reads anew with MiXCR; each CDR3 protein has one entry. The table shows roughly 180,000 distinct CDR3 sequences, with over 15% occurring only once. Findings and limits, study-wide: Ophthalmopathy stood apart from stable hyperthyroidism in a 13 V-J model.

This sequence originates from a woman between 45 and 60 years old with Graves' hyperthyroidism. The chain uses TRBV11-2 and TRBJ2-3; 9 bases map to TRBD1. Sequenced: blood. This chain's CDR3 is CASSLGTGVYTQYF. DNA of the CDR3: TGTGCCAGCAGCTTAGGGACAGGGGTATATACGCAGTATTTT.